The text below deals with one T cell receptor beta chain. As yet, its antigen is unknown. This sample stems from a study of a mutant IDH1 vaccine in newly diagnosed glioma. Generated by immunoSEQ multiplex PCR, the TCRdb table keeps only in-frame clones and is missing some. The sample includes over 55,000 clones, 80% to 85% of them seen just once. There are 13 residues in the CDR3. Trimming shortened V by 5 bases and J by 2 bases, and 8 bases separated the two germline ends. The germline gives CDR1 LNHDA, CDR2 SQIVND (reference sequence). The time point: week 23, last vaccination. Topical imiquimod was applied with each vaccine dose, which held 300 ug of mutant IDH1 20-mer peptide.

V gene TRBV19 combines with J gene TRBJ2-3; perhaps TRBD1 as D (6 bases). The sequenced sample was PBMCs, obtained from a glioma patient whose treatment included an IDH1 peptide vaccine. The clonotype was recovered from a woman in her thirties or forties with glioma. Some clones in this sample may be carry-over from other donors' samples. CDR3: CASSGGNTDTQYF. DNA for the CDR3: TGTGCCAGTAGTGGGGGCAACACAGATACGCAGTATTTT.